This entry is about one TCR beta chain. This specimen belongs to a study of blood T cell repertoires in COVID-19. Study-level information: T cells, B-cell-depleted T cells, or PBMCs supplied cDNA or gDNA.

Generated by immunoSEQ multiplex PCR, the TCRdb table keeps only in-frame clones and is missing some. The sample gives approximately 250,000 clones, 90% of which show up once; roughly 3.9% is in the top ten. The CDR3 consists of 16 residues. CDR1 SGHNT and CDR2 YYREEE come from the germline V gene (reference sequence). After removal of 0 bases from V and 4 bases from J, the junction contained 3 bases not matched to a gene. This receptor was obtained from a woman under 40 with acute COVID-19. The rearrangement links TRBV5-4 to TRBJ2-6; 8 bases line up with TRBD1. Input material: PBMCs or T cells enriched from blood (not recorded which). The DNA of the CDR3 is TGTGCCAGCAGCTTGGCAGGGGGCGGCGGGGCCAACGTCCTGACTTTC. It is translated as CASSLAGGGGANVLTF.